The 10 T cell receptor beta chains below all came from one sample that was sequenced in a study of tumor and adjacent non-tumor tissue in lung cancer. No cell sorting was done before RNA was extracted from the tissue. This non-tumor lung sample came from over 3 cm beyond the tumor edge. A modified ARM-PCR protocol with three rounds of nested PCR amplified TCRbeta. TCRdb itself ran the multiplex PCR reads through MiXCR, one entry per CDR3 protein. Counted here are approximately 110,000 distinct CDR3 sequences, roughly two thirds occurring once; the ten biggest clones make up roughly 20%. Sequenced sample: distant non-tumor lung tissue. The receptor set was obtained from a man aged 55 to 70 with non-small cell lung cancer.

On this clonotype itself: A read error may be the cause here, since a much bigger clone is one base away. The CDR3 spells CASSQASNGQFF. CDR3 coding DNA: TGTGCCAGCAGCCAAGCGAGCAATGGGCAGTTCTTC. J is TRBJ2-1 and V is TRBV7-8; no clear D. Germline V CDR1 and CDR2: SGHVS, FQNEAQ. The CDR3 is made up of 12 amino acids. The variable domain in full, with the rest retrieved from reference TRBV7-8 and TRBJ2-1, is GAGVSQSPRYKVAKRGQDVALRCDPISGHVSLFWYQQALGQGPEFLTYFQNEAQLDKSGLPSDRFFAERPEGSVSTLKIQRTQQEDSAVYLCASSQASNGQFFGPGTRLTVL.

This clonotype was seen ten or more times. This chain joins TRBV29-1 and TRBJ2-6; D is unclear. This CDR3 has 14 amino acids. V was shortened by 6 bases and J by 0 bases, with 9 bases between the two germline ends. Germline lookup yields CDR1 SQVTM and CDR2 ANQGSEA. The CDR3 spells CSVVLNSGANVLTF. The CDR3 DNA sequence: TGCAGCGTGGTACTAAACTCTGGGGCCAACGTCCTGACTTTC. The complete variable domain, with remaining parts taken from reference TRBV29-1 and TRBJ2-6, reads SAVISQKPSRDICQRGTSLTIQCQVDSQVTMMFWYRQQPGQSLTLIATANQGSEATYESGFVIDKFPISRPNLTFSTLTVSNMSPEDSSIYLCSVVLNSGANVLTFGAGSRLTVL.

This clonotype has a count of ten or more. The CDR3 nucleotides are TGTGCCAGCAGCAGGGTTAGCGGGAGGACCCCACAAGAGACCCAGTACTTC. It codes for CASSRVSGRTPQETQYF. V gene TRBV6-7 combines with J gene TRBJ2-5, with TRBD2 matching over 10 bases. TRBV6-7 is flagged as an ORF with uncertain function. Losses at the gene ends were 6 bases for V and 2 bases for J; bases not matched to a gene: 12. The CDR3 is 17 amino acids.

This clonotype occurred once. No conserved phenylalanine or tryptophan ends this CDR3, so it is likely a read error. Because the CDR3's place on the DNA is in doubt, the DNA is left out and the CDR3 is given as listed by TCRdb. This rearrangement joins TRBV29-1 to TRBJ2-2. The CDR3 is 12 amino acids long, termini counted. Germline V gives CDR1 SQVTM, CDR2 ANQGSEA. CDR3 amino acids: CSVRGSTGEPFL.

J is TRBJ2-1 and V is TRBV12-3 or TRBV12-4, with 7 nucleotides matching TRBD1. The CDR3 length is 15 residues. Trimming cost V 8 bases and J 9 bases; bases outside gene matches: 16. The CDR3 DNA sequence: TGTGCCAGCGGTTCCTCAAAACAGGGGATCCTTGAGCAGTTCTTC. It specifies CASGSSKQGILEQFF.

This clonotype was found a few times. The gene calls are TRBV29-1 and TRBJ2-5; D might be TRBD1 (6 bases). Trimming shortened V by 1 base and J by 4 bases, and 7 bases separated the two germline ends. The CDR3 consists of 12 residues. Germline CDR1 reads SQVTM; CDR2 reads ANQGSEA. The CDR3 region is CSVEVGGETQYF. Here the CDR3 DNA reads TGCAGCGTTGAAGTAGGGGGAGAGACCCAGTACTTC.

The V gene is TRBV6-2 or TRBV6-3, the J gene TRBJ2-7, with D possibly TRBD1 on 6 matching bases. Germline CDR1 is MNHEY and CDR2 is SVGEGT. The CDR3 runs to 14 residues. The CDR3 sequence: CDNKPQGNSYEQYF. CDR3 in DNA: TGTGACAACAAGCCCCAGGGGAACTCCTACGAGCAGTACTTC.

The genes are TRBV28 and TRBJ1-2; D might be TRBD1 (6 bases). Per germline, CDR1 MDHEN and CDR2 SYDVKM. This CDR3 is 14 amino acids long. With 3 bases removed from V and 12 bases from J, the gap between germline ends came to 20 bases. Here the CDR3 reads CASSFGQGLMRNTF. The CDR3 DNA is TGTGCCAGCAGTTTCGGGCAGGGGTTGATGAGGAACACCTTC.

The chain carries TRBV6-2 or TRBV6-3 and TRBJ2-1; 10 bases fit TRBD1. CDR3 length: 14 residues. Germline V gives CDR1 MNHEY, CDR2 SVGEGT. The CDR3: CLSRDRGSANEQFF. The CDR3, as DNA: TGTCTCAGCAGGGACAGGGGTTCCGCGAATGAGCAGTTCTTC.

This clonotype was counted ten times or more. The chain couples TRBV6-2 or TRBV6-3 to TRBJ2-7; a possible D gene is TRBD1 (6 bases). Per germline, CDR1 MNHEY and CDR2 SVGEGT. The CDR3 has 13 amino acids. Trimming cost V 6 bases and J 0 bases, with 9 bases left between them. The CDR3 DNA reads TGTGCCAGCAGCCAGGACAGCTCCTACGAGCAGTACTTC. It encodes CASSQDSSYEQYF.